This T cell receptor (beta chain) stems from a study of blood T cell repertoires in COVID-19. As for the study in general: Nucleic acid was either cDNA or gDNA, and it came from T cells, B-cell-depleted T cells, or PBMCs.

Original handling: Estimation of nucleated cell counts was performed using reference gene primer amplification. Only in-frame clones appear in the TCRdb table, and some are missing; sequencing was by immunoSEQ multiplex PCR. V, J and clone size are taken as reported in that table, and D and trimming were inferred from the DNA itself. The sample holds more than 95,000 clones; around 83% are singletons and the top ten take 3.3%. This CDR3 contains 15 residues. Germline values: CDR1 LNHDA, CDR2 SQIVND (reference sequence). Trimming removed 7 bases from V and 1 base from J, with 13 bases in between. Input material: peripheral blood. J is TRBJ2-2 and V is TRBV19, with D perhaps matching TRBD1 (6 bases). The source is an elderly woman with active or convalescent COVID-19. Here the CDR3 reads CASIGTGMNTGELFF. The CDR3 DNA follows: TGTGCCAGTATTGGAACAGGGATGAACACCGGGGAGCTGTTTTTT.